A single T cell receptor beta chain is shown here with its context. The ends were cut back, 6 bases at V and 5 bases at J, with 13 bases in the middle. From germline, CDR1 is MNHEY and CDR2 SMNVEV (reference sequence). This CDR3 contains 14 residues. Here immunoSEQ multiplex PCR was the method, and the copy in TCRdb shows in-frame clones only, minus some. The table includes under 300,000 clones, roughly 87% detected once. This specimen belongs to a study of blood T cell repertoires in COVID-19. Study-wide background: PBMCs, B-cell-depleted T cells, or T cells provided the cDNA or gDNA that made up the material.

Membership in each cohort depended on participant-reported clinical history. The sample taken for sequencing was PBMCs or T cells enriched from blood (not recorded which). The chain recombines TRBV27 with TRBJ2-2, with D unclear. The sequence was collected from a woman in her 30s who had recovered from COVID-19. CDR3 sequence reads: CASRPRLGTGELFF. CDR3 nucleotide sequence: TGTGCCAGCAGACCAAGGCTAGGAACCGGGGAGCTGTTTTTT.